This T cell receptor beta chain appears in the sequencing data of a study of shared clonotypes between healthy human individuals. How the authors handled the data: ImmunoSEQ junction-only sequences lacked quality scores, so their filtering differed. TCRdb's table, derived via immunoSEQ multiplex PCR, lists solely in-frame clones and lacks some. V, J and clone size derive from that table, while D and trimming were established from the DNA sequence. The table includes about 490,000 clones, over 60% detected once. Germline V gene data show CDR1 as SGHTA and CDR2 as FQGNSA. V lost 0 bases and J lost 7, with 12 bases in between. The CDR3 length is 15 residues.

The sequenced material came from PBMCs. The chain combines TRBV7-2 with TRBJ1-4; D is unresolved. The source of this sequence is a woman aged 40 to 55 in good health. Some clones in this sample may be carry-over from other donors' samples. The CDR3 nucleotides are TGTGCCAGCAGCTTAGCTTTGAGTTTCGGTGAAAAACTGTTTTTT. Translating it yields CASSLALSFGEKLFF.